This T cell receptor beta chain emerged from a study of blood T cell repertoires in COVID-19. Overall study context: Material from acute and convalescent COVID-19 was sourced from the United States, Italy and Spain. PBMCs, B-cell-depleted T cells, or T cells provided the cDNA or gDNA that made up the material.

Original handling: Nucleated cell number was recorded as an estimate derived from reference gene primer amplification. This table comes from immunoSEQ multiplex PCR, and its TCRdb copy is limited to in-frame clones, with some not included. V and J calls plus clone size are reproduced from that table; the DNA served to infer D and trimming. The data contain approximately 220,000 clones, roughly four fifths of them singletons. With 1 base removed from V and 8 bases from J, the gap between germline ends came to 14 bases. Germline V gene data show CDR1 as MGHRA and CDR2 as YSYEKL. The CDR3 runs 14 residues.

The chain recombines TRBV4-1 with TRBJ1-1, with TRBD1 as a possible D gene (5 bases). The specimen was peripheral blood. This clonotype originated in a woman aged 30 to 39 who had recovered from COVID-19. CDR3 nucleotides: TGCGCCAGCAGCCAAGTGACCGGAAAGGGGGAAGCTTTCTTT. This codes for CASSQVTGKGEAFF.